This TCR beta chain came from a study of response to subunit inactivated influenza vaccine. TCRdb itself ran the RT-PCR reads through MiXCR, one entry per CDR3 protein. The repertoire holds hundreds of thousands of distinct CDR3 sequences, with 11% as singletons. J lost 6 bases, V lost 6 bases, and 8 bases had no gene match. Germline V gives CDR1 SGHVS, CDR2 FQNEAQ. This CDR3 contains 15 residues. Another study also made use of these data, one on T cells expressing NK-cell markers. This second study notes: The TCR beta cDNA came from 5'RACE template switching with UMIs.

The chain is built from TRBV7-8 and TRBJ2-2; 9 bases line up with TRBD2. Sequencing used PBMCs from blood, obtained on the day of vaccination. The receptor was derived from a man aged 45-60 years who received an inactivated influenza vaccine. This CDR3 reads CASSPNVAGAGELFF. DNA for the CDR3: TGTGCCAGCAGTCCAAACGTAGCGGGAGCCGGGGAGCTGTTTTTT.